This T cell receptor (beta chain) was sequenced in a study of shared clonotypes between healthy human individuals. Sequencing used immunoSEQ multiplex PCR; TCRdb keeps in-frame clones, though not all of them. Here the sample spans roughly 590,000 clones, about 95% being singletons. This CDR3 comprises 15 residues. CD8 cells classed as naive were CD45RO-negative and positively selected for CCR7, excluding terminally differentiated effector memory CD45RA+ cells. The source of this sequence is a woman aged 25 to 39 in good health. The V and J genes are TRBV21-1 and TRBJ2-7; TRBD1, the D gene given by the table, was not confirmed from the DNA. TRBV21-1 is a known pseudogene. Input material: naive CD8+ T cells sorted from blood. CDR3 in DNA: TGTGCCAGCAGCCATCGGACAGGGGGCGCGTACGAGCAGTACTTC. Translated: CASSHRTGGAYEQYF.